The 18 T cell receptor beta chains reported below all come from one sample, sequenced in a study of human T cells and chemical hapten exposure. MiXCR, applied by TCRdb to the RACE reads, yields one record per CDR3 protein. The sample carries around 120,000 distinct CDR3 sequences, about 14% recorded once. Specified time point: pre-sensitization, week 0. As to treatment: therapeutic diphenylcyclopropenone sensitization with weekly scalp DPC. The sequenced sample was whole blood, obtained in connection with sensitization to the hapten diphenylcyclopropenone (DPC). The receptors shown here come from a woman aged 18 to 35 with alopecia areata. Some clones in this sample may be carry-over from other donors' samples.

The rearrangement links TRBV5-5 to TRBJ2-5; 14 bases are a match to TRBD2. The CDR3 has 16 amino acids. Trimming at V came to 3 bases and at J to 4 bases, leaving 5 bases not matched to a gene. CDR1 is SGHKS, CDR2 YYEKEE, per germline (reference sequence). DNA of the CDR3: TGTGCCAGCAGCTCGACTAGCGGGGGGGCCCCAGAGACCCAGTACTTC. This translates into CASSSTSGGAPETQYF.

In its sample, this clonotype was seen a few times. As DNA, the CDR3 is TGTGCCAGCATCCGGACAGGGGGCGACTATGGCTACACCTTC. As protein: CASIRTGGDYGYTF. This rearrangement joins TRBV2 to TRBJ1-2; TRBD1 agrees at 11 bases. V was clipped by 7 bases and J by 3 bases; unmatched bases: 4. The CDR3 has 14 residues. Germline lookup yields CDR1 SNHLY and CDR2 FYNNEI.

The CDR3 sequence is CASSPGLAGSNEQFF. Here the CDR3 DNA reads TGTGCCAGCAGCCCCGGACTAGCGGGGAGCAATGAGCAGTTCTTC. The V and J genes are TRBV7-6 and TRBJ2-1; 12 bases are shared with TRBD2. Germline trimming cut 5 bases from V and 6 bases from J; bases unmatched to any gene: 5. The germline gives CDR1 SGHVS, CDR2 FNYEAQ. The CDR3 has 15 amino acids.

This clonotype was seen ten or more times. The chain links TRBV7-3 to TRBJ2-1, with D possibly matching TRBD2 (7 bases). The CDR3 runs to 15 residues. The V end was cut by 5 bases, the J end by 3 bases, with 14 bases between. Germline V gene data show CDR1 as SGHTA and CDR2 as FQGTGA. CDR3 amino acids: CASSPKGGIYNEQFF. CDR3 DNA sequence: TGTGCCAGCAGCCCCAAGGGGGGGATCTACAATGAGCAGTTCTTC. Filled out from reference TRBV7-3 and TRBJ2-1, the complete variable domain reads GAGVSQTPSNKVTEKGKYVELRCDPISGHTALYWYRQSLGQGPEFLIYFQGTGAADDSGLPNDRFFAVRPEGSVSTLKIQRTERGDSAVYLCASSPKGGIYNEQFFGPGTRLTVL.

This clonotype was seen a handful of times. The chain joins TRBV14 to TRBJ2-7; TRBD2 might be the D (6 bases). CDR1 is SGHDN, CDR2 FVKESK, per germline. This CDR3 contains 11 residues. V dropped 3 bases and J dropped 8 bases, with 8 bases sitting between them. The CDR3 DNA reads as TGTGCCAGCAGCCACGGGAGAAAGCAGTACTTC. Amino acid sequence: CASSHGRKQYF.

This clonotype showed up many times. The V gene is TRBV7-6, the J gene TRBJ2-7; possibly TRBD2 for D (5 bases). Deletions cut 5 bases from V and 5 bases from J, with 19 bases between. The CDR3 has 15 residues. Germline values: CDR1 SGHVS, CDR2 FNYEAQ. The DNA for the CDR3 is TGTGCCAGCAGCCCGAGGGCAGCCGGGTTCGACGAGCAGTACTTC. Amino acid sequence: CASSPRAAGFDEQYF.

The sample holds many counts of this clonotype. The V gene is TRBV6-5, the J gene TRBJ2-2; 10 positions agree with TRBD2. The CDR3 has 16 residues. The V gene end was trimmed by 6 bases and the J gene end by 1 base; junction bases not matched to a gene: 5. From germline, CDR1 is MNHEY and CDR2 SVGAGI. CDR3 amino acids: CASSHSGGRNTGELFF. CDR3 sequence (DNA): TGTGCCAGCAGCCATAGCGGGGGGCGGAACACCGGGGAGCTGTTTTTT.

V and J are TRBV18 and TRBJ2-2; TRBD1 matches 8 bases. The germline V gene has CDR1 KGHSH and CDR2 LQKENI. V lost 5 bases, J lost 3 bases, and 8 bases stayed unmatched. CDR3 length equals 16 residues. The CDR3 sequence: CASSKQGAVDTGELFF. DNA of the CDR3: TGTGCCAGCTCAAAGCAGGGGGCAGTGGACACCGGGGAGCTGTTTTTT.

This clonotype showed up just a few times. This chain joins TRBV20-1 and TRBJ2-3; 9 bases are shared with TRBD2. Germline V CDR1 and CDR2: DFQATT, SNEGSKA (reference sequence). This CDR3 has 14 amino acids. With 6 bases clipped from V and 4 bases from J, the junction kept 8 bases outside the gene matches. The CDR3 is CSADGSGGSDTQYF. CDR3 coding DNA: TGCAGTGCAGACGGTAGCGGGGGCTCAGATACGCAGTATTTT.

The V gene is TRBV16, the J gene TRBJ2-5; perhaps TRBD1 as D (6 bases). Trimming removed 3 bases from V and 2 bases from J, with 19 bases in between. Germline V gene lookup returns CDR1 KGHSY and CDR2 FQNENV. The CDR3 loop spans 17 amino acids. The CDR3 region is CASSHTGKGVRQETQYF. CDR3 coding DNA: TGTGCCAGCAGCCATACAGGGAAAGGGGTCCGGCAAGAGACCCAGTACTTC.

This chain joins TRBV12-3 or TRBV12-4 and TRBJ2-2; D is unclear. The ends were cut back, 5 bases at V and 2 bases at J, with 9 bases in the middle. CDR3 length: 14 residues. CDR3 sequence (DNA): TGTGCCAGCAGTCCCGGAATCAACACCGGGGAGCTGTTTTTT. It yields the protein CASSPGINTGELFF.

This clonotype was recorded a few times. V usage is TRBV12-3 or TRBV12-4 and J usage is TRBJ1-5; 7 bases are shared with TRBD1. After removal of 7 bases from V and 8 bases from J, the junction contained 8 bases not matched to a gene. The CDR3 has 13 amino acids. CDR3 protein: CASNPTGWEPQHF. CDR3 coding DNA: TGTGCCAGCAACCCGACAGGGTGGGAGCCCCAGCATTTT.

The rearrangement uses TRBV7-9 and TRBJ2-7; D ambiguous. V shed 0 bases and J shed 4 bases, with 10 bases lying between them. Germline V gene lookup returns CDR1 SEHNR and CDR2 FQNEAQ (reference sequence). The CDR3 is made up of 14 amino acids. CDR3 loop: CASSLARTRYEQYF. CDR3 DNA: TGTGCCAGCAGCTTAGCCCGAACCCGGTACGAGCAGTACTTC.

This clonotype was counted a few times. The CDR3 sequence: CATAWEGTNEKLFF. CDR3 in DNA: TGTGCTACCGCCTGGGAGGGGACCAATGAAAAACTGTTTTTT. This chain links TRBV12-5 with TRBJ1-4; possible D gene TRBD1, 5 bases. V was shortened by 10 bases and J by 5 bases, with 17 bases between the two germline ends. The CDR3 contains 14 residues. Germline V gene lookup returns CDR1 LGHNT and CDR2 FRNRAP.

This sequence joins TRBV7-9 and TRBJ2-5, with 10 bases that match TRBD2. The CDR3 totals 15 residues. Germline CDR1 SEHNR, CDR2 FQNEAQ (reference sequence). V dropped 5 bases and J dropped 4; count of bases not matched to a gene: 7. CDR3 residues: CASSPAGGPGETQYF. The DNA for the CDR3 is TGTGCCAGCAGCCCAGCGGGGGGGCCCGGAGAGACCCAGTACTTC.

This clonotype was observed at least ten times. This chain links TRBV20-1 with TRBJ1-2; 9 nucleotides align to TRBD1. The CDR3 extends over 13 amino acids. Losses at the gene ends were 8 bases for V and 4 bases for J; bases not matched to a gene: 8. Germline CDR1 reads DFQATT; CDR2 reads SNEGSKA (reference sequence). CDR3 region: CSLGTGRSYGYTF. The CDR3 nucleotides read TGCAGTTTAGGGACAGGGCGTAGCTATGGCTACACCTTC.

This clonotype was observed a handful of times. This rearrangement joins TRBV6-5 to TRBJ1-1; D might be TRBD1 (6 bases). CDR1 MNHEY and CDR2 SVGAGI come from the germline V gene. The CDR3 has 14 amino acids. The V end was cut by 3 bases, the J end by 2 bases, with 10 bases between. CDR3: CASSYGGGNTEAFF. The CDR3 bases are TGTGCCAGCAGTTATGGGGGGGGCAACACTGAAGCTTTCTTT.

The chain recombines TRBV30 with TRBJ2-3, with 9 positions matching TRBD1. The CDR3 runs 15 residues. Germline CDR1 and CDR2: GTSNPN and SVGIG (reference sequence). The V segment lost 3 bases and the J segment 2 bases; nucleotides outside the gene matches: 6. CDR3 loop: CAWSHRDRVTDTQYF. In DNA form, the CDR3 reads TGTGCCTGGAGCCACCGGGACAGGGTCACAGATACGCAGTATTTT.